This T cell receptor (beta chain) was recovered during a study of cytomegalovirus exposure and HLA in healthy donors. General study findings and limits: There were some public TCRs occurring in many donors, but most TCR sequences were rare.

This table comes from immunoSEQ multiplex PCR, and its TCRdb copy is limited to in-frame clones, with some not included. Counted here are about 160,000 clones, about 90% occurring once; the ten biggest clones make up 10%. About this clone: Its target is not known.

The receptor comes from a woman younger than 35 in good health and CMV-seropositive. Material for sequencing was PBMCs.

This CDR3 is CASRGTANGYTF. CDR3 DNA sequence: TGTGCCAGCAGAGGGACAGCGAATGGCTACACCTTC. The chain couples TRBV6-1 to TRBJ1-2, with 7 bases matching TRBD1. V lost 6 bases to trimming and J lost 6 bases; unmatched junction nucleotides: 4. Germline lookup yields CDR1 MNHNS and CDR2 SASEGT. The CDR3 is 12 amino acids.